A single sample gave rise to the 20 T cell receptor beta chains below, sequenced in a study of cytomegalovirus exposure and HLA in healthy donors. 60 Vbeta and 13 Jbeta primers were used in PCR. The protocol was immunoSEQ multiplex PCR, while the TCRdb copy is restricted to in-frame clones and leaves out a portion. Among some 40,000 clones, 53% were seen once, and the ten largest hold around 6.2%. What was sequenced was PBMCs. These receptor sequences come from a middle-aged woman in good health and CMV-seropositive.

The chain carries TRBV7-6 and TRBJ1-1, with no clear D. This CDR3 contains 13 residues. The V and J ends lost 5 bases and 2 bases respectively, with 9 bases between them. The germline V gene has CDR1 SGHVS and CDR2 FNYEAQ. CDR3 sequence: CASSVTVNTEAFF. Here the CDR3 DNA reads TGTGCCAGCAGCGTCACAGTTAACACTGAAGCTTTCTTT.

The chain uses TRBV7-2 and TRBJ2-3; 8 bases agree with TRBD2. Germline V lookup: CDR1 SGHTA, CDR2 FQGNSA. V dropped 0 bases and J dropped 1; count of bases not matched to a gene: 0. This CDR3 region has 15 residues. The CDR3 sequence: CASSLARGGTDTQYF. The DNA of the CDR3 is TGTGCCAGCAGCTTAGCGCGGGGGGGCACAGATACGCAGTATTTT.

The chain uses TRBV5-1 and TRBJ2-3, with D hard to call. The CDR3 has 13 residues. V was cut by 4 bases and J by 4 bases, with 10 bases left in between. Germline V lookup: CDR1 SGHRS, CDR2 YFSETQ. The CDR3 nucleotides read TGCGCCAGCAGCGTAGTTTTTTCAGATACGCAGTATTTT. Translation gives CASSVVFSDTQYF.

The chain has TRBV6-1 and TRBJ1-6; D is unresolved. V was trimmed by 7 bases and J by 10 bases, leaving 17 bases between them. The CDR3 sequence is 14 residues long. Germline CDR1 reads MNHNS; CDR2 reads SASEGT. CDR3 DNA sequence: TGTGCCAGCACTTACCACCCTGAGGGCTCACCCCTCCACTTT. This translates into CASTYHPEGSPLHF.

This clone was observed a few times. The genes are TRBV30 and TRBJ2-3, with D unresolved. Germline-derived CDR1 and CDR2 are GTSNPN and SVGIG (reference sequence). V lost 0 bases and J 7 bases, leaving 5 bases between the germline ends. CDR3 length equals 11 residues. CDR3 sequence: CAWSVPYTQYF. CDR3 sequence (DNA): TGTGCCTGGAGTGTCCCATATACGCAGTATTTT.

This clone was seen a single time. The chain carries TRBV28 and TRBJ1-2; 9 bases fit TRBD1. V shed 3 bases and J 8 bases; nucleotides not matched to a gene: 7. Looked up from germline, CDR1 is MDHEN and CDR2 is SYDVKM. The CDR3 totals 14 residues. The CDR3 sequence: CASSFRDRVSGYTF. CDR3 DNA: TGTGCCAGCAGTTTCAGGGACAGGGTAAGCGGCTACACCTTC.

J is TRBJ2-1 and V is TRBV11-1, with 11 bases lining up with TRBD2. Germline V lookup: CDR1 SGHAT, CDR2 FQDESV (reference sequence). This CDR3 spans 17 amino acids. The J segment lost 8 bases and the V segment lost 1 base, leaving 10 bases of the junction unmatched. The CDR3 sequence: CASSLGTSGGLSHEQFF. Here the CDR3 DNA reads TGTGCCAGCAGCTTAGGAACTAGCGGGGGCCTAAGCCATGAGCAGTTCTTC.

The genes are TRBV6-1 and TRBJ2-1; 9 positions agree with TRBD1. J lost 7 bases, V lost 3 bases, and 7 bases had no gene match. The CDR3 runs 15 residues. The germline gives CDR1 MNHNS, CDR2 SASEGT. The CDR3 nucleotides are TGTGCCAGCAGTGACCCGGGACAGGGTAGAAATGAGCAGTTCTTC. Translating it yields CASSDPGQGRNEQFF.

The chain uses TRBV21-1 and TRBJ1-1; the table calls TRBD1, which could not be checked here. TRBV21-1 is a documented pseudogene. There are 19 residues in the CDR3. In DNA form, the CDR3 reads TGTGCCAGCAGCAAAGGGGAGGGACAGGGGCCTCCGAGCGACACTGAAGCTTTCTTT. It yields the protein CASSKGEGQGPPSDTEAFF.

The DNA for the CDR3 is TGTGCCAGCAGCGGACTAGCGGGGGGAATCCCCTTATACAATGAGCAGTTCTTC. Translation gives CASSGLAGGIPLYNEQFF. The chain has TRBV9 and TRBJ2-1; 13 nucleotides match TRBD2. Germline V CDR1 and CDR2: SGDLS, YYNGEE. Trimming at V came to 3 bases and at J to 4 bases, leaving 10 bases not matched to a gene. This CDR3 comprises 18 residues.

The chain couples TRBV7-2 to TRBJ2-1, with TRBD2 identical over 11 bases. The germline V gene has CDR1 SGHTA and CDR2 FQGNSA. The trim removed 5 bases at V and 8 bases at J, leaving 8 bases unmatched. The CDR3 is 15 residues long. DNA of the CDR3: TGTGCCAGCAGCATTCCTAGCGGGGGGAGGGATGAGCAGTTCTTC. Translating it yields CASSIPSGGRDEQFF.

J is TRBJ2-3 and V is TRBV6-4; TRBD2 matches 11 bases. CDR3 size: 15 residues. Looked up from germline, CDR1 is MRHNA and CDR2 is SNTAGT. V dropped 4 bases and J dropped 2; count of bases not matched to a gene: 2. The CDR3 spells CASSVSGGATDTQYF. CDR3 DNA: TGTGCCAGCAGTGTTAGCGGGGGGGCCACAGATACGCAGTATTTT.

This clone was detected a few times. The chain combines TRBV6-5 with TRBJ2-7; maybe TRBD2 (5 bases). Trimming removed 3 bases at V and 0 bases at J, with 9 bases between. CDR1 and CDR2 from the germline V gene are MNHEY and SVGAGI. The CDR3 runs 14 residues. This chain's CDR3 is CASSYHSGSYEQYF. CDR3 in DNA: TGTGCCAGCAGTTATCACAGCGGCTCCTACGAGCAGTACTTC.

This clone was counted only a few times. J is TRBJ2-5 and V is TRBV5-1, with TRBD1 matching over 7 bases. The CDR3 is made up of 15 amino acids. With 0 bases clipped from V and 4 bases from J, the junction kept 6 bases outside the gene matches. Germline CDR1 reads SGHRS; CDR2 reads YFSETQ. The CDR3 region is CASSLVGQLVETQYF. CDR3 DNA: TGCGCCAGCAGCTTGGTGGGACAGCTTGTAGAGACCCAGTACTTC.

The DNA for the CDR3 is TGTGCCAGCGGGCTCGGCGACGAGCAGTACTTC. This sequence encodes CASGLGDEQYF. The chain employs TRBV7-3 and TRBJ2-7; no definite D call. CDR3 length: 11 amino acids. Trimming removed 8 bases from V and 5 bases from J, with 10 bases in between. The germline V gene has CDR1 SGHTA and CDR2 FQGTGA.

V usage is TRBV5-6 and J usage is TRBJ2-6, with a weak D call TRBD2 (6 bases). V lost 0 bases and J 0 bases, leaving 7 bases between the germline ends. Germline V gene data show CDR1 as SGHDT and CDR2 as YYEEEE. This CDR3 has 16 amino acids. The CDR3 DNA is TGTGCCAGCAGCTTGGTTAGCGGCTCTGGGGCCAACGTCCTGACTTTC. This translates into CASSLVSGSGANVLTF.

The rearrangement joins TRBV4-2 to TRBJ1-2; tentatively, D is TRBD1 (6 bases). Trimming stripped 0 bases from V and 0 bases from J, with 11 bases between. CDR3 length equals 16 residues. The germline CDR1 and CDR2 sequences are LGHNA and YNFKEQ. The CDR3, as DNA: TGTGCCAGCAGCCAAGATAACAGGGTAGCTAACTATGGCTACACCTTC. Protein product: CASSQDNRVANYGYTF.

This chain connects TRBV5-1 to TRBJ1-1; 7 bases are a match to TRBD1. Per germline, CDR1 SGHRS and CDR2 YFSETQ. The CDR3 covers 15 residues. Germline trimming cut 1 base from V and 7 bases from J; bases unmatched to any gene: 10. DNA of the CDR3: TGCGCCAGCAGCTTGAGGCAGGGGGTTCTCGGTGAAGCTTTCTTT. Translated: CASSLRQGVLGEAFF.

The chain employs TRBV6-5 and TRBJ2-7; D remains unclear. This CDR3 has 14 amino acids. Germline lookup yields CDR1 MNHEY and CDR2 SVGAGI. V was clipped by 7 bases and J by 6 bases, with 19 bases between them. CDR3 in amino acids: CASTHPNARVEQYF. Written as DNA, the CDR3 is TGTGCCAGCACCCACCCCAATGCCCGGGTCGAGCAGTACTTC.

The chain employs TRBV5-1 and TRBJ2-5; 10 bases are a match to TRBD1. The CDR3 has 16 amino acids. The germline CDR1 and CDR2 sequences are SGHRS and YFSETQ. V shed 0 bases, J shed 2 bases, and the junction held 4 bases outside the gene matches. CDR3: CASSLGDRGFQETQYF. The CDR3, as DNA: TGCGCCAGCAGCTTGGGGGACAGGGGCTTTCAAGAGACCCAGTACTTC.